These 13 T cell receptor beta chains were sequenced from one sample in a study of blood T cell repertoires in COVID-19. Some clones are missing from TCRdb's copy, which holds only in-frame ones; the method was immunoSEQ multiplex PCR. The table lists 140,000 or so clones, 75% to 85% of them singletons. Sample: peripheral blood. The receptors come from a man aged 50-60 years with acute or convalescent COVID-19.

The chain joins TRBV9 to TRBJ1-1, with D hard to call. The CDR3 runs 14 residues. Per the germline V gene, CDR1 is SGDLS and CDR2 is YYNGEE. V was shortened by 1 base and J by 1 base, with 8 bases between the two germline ends. CDR3 sequence reads: CASSVNSGNTEAFF. The CDR3 nucleotides read TGTGCCAGCAGCGTAAATTCAGGGAACACTGAAGCTTTCTTT.

This sequence joins TRBV15 and TRBJ1-1, with D maybe TRBD1 (5 bases). The V end was cut by 5 bases, the J end by 2 bases, with 12 bases between. The CDR3 has 14 amino acids. CDR1 is LNHNV and CDR2 is YYDKDF in the germline V gene (reference sequence). This CDR3 reads CATSEDRINTEAFF. In nucleotides, the CDR3 is TGTGCCACCAGCGAAGACAGAATAAACACTGAAGCTTTCTTT.

This clone is a singleton in its sample. The chain joins TRBV9 to TRBJ1-1; 8 bases are shared with TRBD1. Germline V gene sequence: CDR1 SGDLS, CDR2 YYNGEE. This CDR3 spans 15 amino acids. Trimming at V came to 0 bases and at J to 5 bases, leaving 6 bases not matched to a gene. Here the CDR3 DNA reads TGTGCCAGCAGCGTAGACCGGACAGGGCTAACTGAAGCTTTCTTT. Amino acids: CASSVDRTGLTEAFF.

The chain has TRBV18 and TRBJ2-1; TRBD2 matches 7 bases. Germline V gives CDR1 KGHSH, CDR2 LQKENI. With V trimmed by 4 bases and J by 5 bases, 8 bases remained unmatched. The CDR3 consists of 15 residues. Here the CDR3 DNA reads TGTGCCAGCTCACTAGCGGGCCGTCTTGACAATGAGCAGTTCTTC. Its translation is CASSLAGRLDNEQFF.

The chain couples TRBV5-1 to TRBJ1-6; TRBD1 matches at 9 bases. The CDR3 contains 15 residues. Germline V gene data show CDR1 as SGHRS and CDR2 as YFSETQ. V lost 2 bases to trimming and J lost 14 bases; unmatched junction nucleotides: 11. This CDR3 reads CASSLEGTGSKTLHF. CDR3 bases: TGCGCCAGCAGCTTAGAGGGGACAGGGAGTAAGACCCTCCACTTT.

The rearrangement joins TRBV13 to TRBJ2-5; D is perhaps TRBD2 (6 bases). V lost 10 bases and J 6 bases, leaving 21 bases between the germline ends. This CDR3 has 14 residues. The germline V gene has CDR1 PRHDT and CDR2 FYEKMQ (reference sequence). The CDR3 DNA is TGTGCCACCAACCGTGGCGGGACCGGGAAGACCCAGTACTTC. Encoded protein: CATNRGGTGKTQYF.

The chain links TRBV28 to TRBJ1-1; D not certain. The germline V gene has CDR1 MDHEN and CDR2 SYDVKM. Deletions cut 7 bases from V and 4 bases from J, with 13 bases between. The CDR3 runs 13 residues. CDR3 sequence reads: CASITATVTEAFF. The CDR3 coding sequence is TGTGCCAGCATCACGGCCACAGTCACTGAAGCTTTCTTT.

The rearrangement joins TRBV2 to TRBJ2-7; unclear D gene. This CDR3 has 12 residues. V lost 10 bases and J 6 bases, leaving 16 bases between the germline ends. Germline V gives CDR1 SNHLY, CDR2 FYNNEI. CDR3 sequence (DNA): TGTGCCACCAACGTACAATTAAGCGAGCAGTACTTC. It translates to CATNVQLSEQYF.

The chain uses TRBV28 and TRBJ1-4, with TRBD1 matching over 8 bases. This CDR3 has 13 residues. Losses at the gene ends were 8 bases for V and 8 bases for J; bases not matched to a gene: 7. Germline-derived CDR1 and CDR2 are MDHEN and SYDVKM. The CDR3 DNA follows: TGTGCCAGCTCAGGGGGCAGTGGGGAAAAACTGTTTTTT. Protein: CASSGGSGEKLFF.

V usage is TRBV28 and J usage is TRBJ2-3; tentatively, D is TRBD1 (6 bases). There are 10 residues in the CDR3. V was trimmed by 7 bases and J by 11 bases, leaving 10 bases between them. Germline CDR1 is MDHEN and CDR2 is SYDVKM. DNA for the CDR3: TGTGCCAGCAATGGGGACAAGCAGTATTTT. It translates to CASNGDKQYF.

CDR3 nucleotides: TGTGCCAGCACCCTCCAGGGGCTGGGCTATGGCTACACCTTC. Protein product: CASTLQGLGYGYTF. This chain links TRBV6-6 with TRBJ1-2, with D perhaps TRBD1 (6 bases). From germline, CDR1 is MNHNY and CDR2 SVGAGI (reference sequence). The CDR3 extends over 14 amino acids. The V end was cut by 7 bases, the J end by 4 bases, with 16 bases between.

V and J are TRBV30 and TRBJ1-6; 9 bases are a match to TRBD1. Germline values: CDR1 GTSNPN, CDR2 SVGIG (reference sequence). Trimming at V came to 1 base and at J to 9 bases, leaving 4 bases not matched to a gene. The CDR3 extends over 14 amino acids. CDR3 sequence: CAWSDLTGGSPLHF. Here the CDR3 DNA reads TGTGCCTGGAGTGACCTGACAGGGGGTTCACCCCTCCACTTT.

The chain joins TRBV3-1 (or the pseudogene TRBV3-2) to TRBJ2-3, with D hard to call. Germline CDR1 is LGHDT and CDR2 is YNNKEL (reference sequence). Trimming stripped 2 bases from V and 5 bases from J, with 2 bases between. The CDR3 runs to 11 residues. The CDR3 sequence: CASSQRDTQYF. As DNA, the CDR3 is TGTGCCAGCAGCCAACGAGATACGCAGTATTTT.